This TCR beta chain was found in a study of CD8 T cells in ankylosing spondylitis. This clonotype was picked up a small number of times. What it binds is not known. Via MiXCR, TCRdb re-called the 5' RACE reads, giving one row per CDR3 protein. The data show approximately 300,000 distinct CDR3 sequences, roughly 8% seen once. CDR3 length: 14 residues. Trimming took 5 bases from V and 6 from J, leaving 13 bases between them. Germline V gives CDR1 SGHNT, CDR2 YENEEA. Study results and caveats: Within ankylosing spondylitis blood, a TCR beta motif made up of fewer than ten highly homologous variants appeared to be characteristic.

The specimen was blood, either unsorted or a sorted T cell fraction (not recorded which). The sequence derives from a male donor with ankylosing spondylitis. V and J are TRBV11-3 and TRBJ2-2; a possible D gene is TRBD2 (6 bases). CDR3 bases: TGTGCCAGCAGCCTTACAACGGGGGCCGGGGAGCTGTTTTTT. Its translation: CASSLTTGAGELFF.